The 26 T cell receptor beta chains given below trace back to one sample, sequenced in a study of blood T cells in healthy people across ages. A sample-barcoded 5' primer and a J-beta primer mix were used in a second PCR of about 6 to 12 cycles. TCRdb re-called the 5' RACE reads with MiXCR, one entry per CDR3 protein. Of about 1,000,000 distinct CDR3 sequences listed, 45% are singletons. The specimen was blood. The receptors stem from a woman aged 55 to 70 in good health.

This clonotype was seen more than once but under ten times. This chain connects TRBV11-2 to TRBJ2-4, with D possibly matching TRBD1 (5 bases). CDR1 is SGHAT and CDR2 is FQNNGV in the germline V gene. CDR3 length: 17 amino acids. V was cut by 2 bases and J by 0 bases, with 14 bases left in between. In nucleotides, the CDR3 is TGTGCCAGCAGCTTAATAGACAGACGTCTAGCCAAAAACATTCAGTACTTC. It specifies CASSLIDRRLAKNIQYF.

This clonotype was recorded a few times. The genes are TRBV6-1 and TRBJ2-7; TRBD1 is a possible D gene (6 bases). CDR3 size: 16 residues. Germline CDR1 is MNHNS and CDR2 is SASEGT. V was shortened by 5 bases and J by 0 bases, with 17 bases between the two germline ends. The CDR3 DNA follows: TGTGCCAGCAGTAAAGGCAGGGGAGTAAGCTCCTACGAGCAGTACTTC. Translated, it gives CASSKGRGVSSYEQYF.

This clonotype was found many times. The chain joins TRBV25-1 to TRBJ2-7; TRBD1 agrees at 9 bases. This CDR3 contains 12 residues. The V gene end was trimmed by 10 bases and the J gene end by 3 bases; junction bases not matched to a gene: 4. Germline assignment: CDR1 MGHDK and CDR2 SYGVNS. CDR3: CATSGQGYEQYF. CDR3 DNA sequence: TGTGCCACCTCGGGACAGGGCTACGAGCAGTACTTC.

The rearrangement joins TRBV12-3 or TRBV12-4 to TRBJ1-2; 7 bases agree with TRBD1. This CDR3 region has 13 residues. V shed 5 bases and J 4 bases; nucleotides not matched to a gene: 4. CDR3 protein: CASSTGAIYGYTF. CDR3 in DNA: TGTGCCAGCAGTACAGGGGCTATCTATGGCTACACCTTC.

The sample holds a few counts of this clonotype. The chain employs TRBV12-3 or TRBV12-4 and TRBJ2-1; 7 positions match TRBD2. There are 13 residues in the CDR3. V was clipped by 4 bases and J by 5 bases; unmatched bases: 2. The CDR3 loop is CASSWGLNNEQFF. CDR3 DNA: TGTGCCAGCAGTTGGGGACTAAACAATGAGCAGTTCTTC.

The chain couples TRBV7-6 to TRBJ2-6; 10 bases align to TRBD1. This CDR3 spans 17 amino acids. Germline V gene data show CDR1 as SGHVS and CDR2 as FNYEAQ. V gave up 5 bases and J gave up 1 base; unmatched junction bases: 5. The CDR3 loop is CASSTGTGVSGANVLTF. The CDR3 DNA sequence: TGTGCCAGCAGCACCGGGACAGGGGTATCTGGGGCCAACGTCCTGACTTTC.

The sample holds one count of this clonotype. This rearrangement joins TRBV20-1 to TRBJ1-1; no clear D. The length of the CDR3 is 13 residues. Germline V gene data show CDR1 as DFQATT and CDR2 as SNEGSKA (reference sequence). V was clipped by 3 bases and J by 3 bases, with 11 bases between them. CDR3 DNA: TGCAGTGCTAGGTCCTCGCACGACACTGAAGCTTTCTTT. Protein: CSARSSHDTEAFF.

This clonotype was detected only a few times. V is TRBV5-1 and J is TRBJ2-1; 14 bases agree with TRBD2. With 4 bases clipped from V and 4 bases from J, the junction kept 4 bases outside the gene matches. The length of the CDR3 is 16 residues. CDR1 and CDR2 (germline): SGHRS, YFSETQ. CDR3 loop: CASSERLAGGYNEQFF. CDR3 nucleotide sequence: TGCGCCAGCAGCGAACGACTAGCGGGAGGGTACAATGAGCAGTTCTTC. Full variable domain (outside the CDR3, taken from reference TRBV5-1 and TRBJ2-1): KAGVTQTPRYLIKTRGQQVTLSCSPISGHRSVSWYQQTPGQGLQFLFEYFSETQRNKGNFPGRFSGRQFSNSRSEMNVSTLELGDSALYLCASSERLAGGYNEQFFGPGTRLTVL.

The chain recombines TRBV6-1 with TRBJ2-1, with 7 bases identical to TRBD1. J lost 0 bases, V lost 1 base, and 6 bases had no gene match. The CDR3 is 17 residues long. The V gene's germline CDR1 is MNHNS and CDR2 SASEGT. CDR3 loop: CASSEEAGGNSYNEQFF. Written as DNA, the CDR3 is TGTGCCAGCAGTGAAGAGGCAGGGGGAAACTCCTACAATGAGCAGTTCTTC.

On this clonotype itself: The junction does not match germline at one end; this may be a read error. The chain has TRBV6-1 and TRBJ2-3; TRBD2 matches at 8 bases. The CDR3 runs to 15 residues. CDR1 MNHNS and CDR2 SASEGT come from the germline V gene. CDR3 DNA sequence: TGTGCCAGCAGTGCCAAGACTAGCGCCACAGATAGGCAGTATTTT. Protein: CASSAKTSATDRQYF.

This clonotype appeared many times. The V gene is TRBV12-5, the J gene TRBJ2-7; a weak D match, TRBD2 (6 bases). Germline CDR1 and CDR2: LGHNT and FRNRAP. This CDR3 contains 13 residues. V dropped 9 bases and J dropped 0 bases, with 12 bases sitting between them. CDR3 amino acids: CASRGGVSYEQYF. The CDR3 bases are TGTGCTAGCCGGGGCGGGGTCTCCTACGAGCAGTACTTC.

The J gene is TRBJ2-7, the V gene TRBV5-6; D remains ambiguous. CDR3 length: 14 amino acids. V lost 0 bases to trimming and J lost 5 bases, with 12 bases between them. Germline CDR1 reads SGHDT; CDR2 reads YYEEEE. The CDR3 nucleotides are TGTGCCAGCAGCTTGGGCGAGCCTGCGGACGAGCAGTACTTC. This encodes CASSLGEPADEQYF.

This sequence joins TRBV11-2 and TRBJ2-5; TRBD1 matches at 8 bases. This CDR3 is built from 16 residues. V dropped 4 bases and J dropped 1; count of bases not matched to a gene: 8. From germline, CDR1 is SGHAT and CDR2 FQNNGV. The CDR3 nucleotides are TGTGCCAGCAGCTCAAGGACAGGGTGGAGCCAAGAGACCCAGTACTTC. Protein: CASSSRTGWSQETQYF.

The V and J genes are TRBV29-1 and TRBJ2-1; perhaps D is TRBD1 or TRBD2 (5 bases each). There are 12 residues in the CDR3. V was shortened by 7 bases and J by 10 bases, with 17 bases between the two germline ends. Germline CDR1 is SQVTM and CDR2 is ANQGSEA. The CDR3 DNA reads TGCAGCGGGGGGACCGAAAGGGGAGAGCAGTTCTTC. Amino acid sequence: CSGGTERGEQFF.

V gene TRBV4-2 combines with J gene TRBJ2-7; D is unclear. CDR1 and CDR2 from the germline V gene are LGHNA and YNFKEQ. Trimming stripped 0 bases from V and 2 bases from J, with 5 bases between. The CDR3 runs to 13 residues. CDR3 nucleotide sequence: TGTGCCAGCAGCCAAGACGGAGCCTACGAGCAGTACTTC. This sequence encodes CASSQDGAYEQYF.

In its sample, this clonotype was seen a few times. V is TRBV29-1 and J is TRBJ2-2; 11 nucleotides align to TRBD2. CDR3 length: 15 residues. The V gene end was trimmed by 4 bases and the J gene end by 4 bases; junction bases not matched to a gene: 5. The germline CDR1 and CDR2 sequences are SQVTM and ANQGSEA. The CDR3 nucleotides read TGCAGCGTTGGTGGGCTAGCGGGAGGCACCGGGGAGCTGTTTTTT. Its protein is CSVGGLAGGTGELFF.

This clonotype was counted only a few times. The J gene is TRBJ2-1, the V gene TRBV25-1, with TRBD2 as a possible D gene (5 bases). The CDR3 has 15 residues. Germline loops: CDR1 MGHDK, CDR2 SYGVNS. V lost 3 bases to trimming and J lost 4 bases, with 13 bases between them. CDR3 region: CASSDRGLPYNEQFF. The CDR3 DNA sequence: TGTGCCAGCAGTGATCGAGGACTCCCGTACAATGAGCAGTTCTTC.

This clonotype was observed a few times. V is TRBV6-1 and J is TRBJ2-7; 7 nucleotides match TRBD1. Trimming cost V 4 bases and J 2 bases; bases outside gene matches: 5. The CDR3 is made up of 14 amino acids. Germline CDR1 reads MNHNS; CDR2 reads SASEGT. CDR3 protein: CASSVTGDTYEQYF. The CDR3 DNA reads as TGTGCCAGCAGTGTTACAGGGGATACCTACGAGCAGTACTTC.

The chain employs TRBV25-1 and TRBJ1-2; 7 bases are shared with TRBD1. Germline trimming cut 5 bases from V and 4 bases from J; bases unmatched to any gene: 10. Germline V CDR1 and CDR2: MGHDK, SYGVNS. There are 15 residues in the CDR3. The CDR3 bases are TGTGCCAGCAGTACCTTAGGACAGGACCTCTATGGCTACACCTTC. This sequence encodes CASSTLGQDLYGYTF.

The V call is TRBV20-1, the J call TRBJ2-1, with 11 bases aligning to TRBD2. The germline V gene has CDR1 DFQATT and CDR2 SNEGSKA (reference sequence). V lost 0 bases to trimming and J lost 8 bases; unmatched junction nucleotides: 6. The CDR3 length is 15 residues. CDR3 region: CSARDPGTSGYEQFF. The CDR3 coding sequence is TGCAGTGCTAGAGATCCGGGGACTAGCGGCTATGAGCAGTTCTTC.

This clonotype was seen a single time. The chain has TRBV5-1 and TRBJ1-4; the match to TRBD1 covers 11 bases. CDR1 is SGHRS, CDR2 YFSETQ, per germline. V was pared by 5 bases and J by 3 bases, with 9 bases of the junction left unmatched. The CDR3 runs 17 residues. CDR3 region: CASRPGQGARSNEKLFF. CDR3 bases: TGCGCCAGCAGGCCCGGACAGGGGGCGAGGTCTAATGAAAAACTGTTTTTT.

The CDR3 coding sequence is TGTGCCCGCACTCGGGACAGGGGTTCGGGTCAGCCCCAGCATTTT. Translating gives CARTRDRGSGQPQHF. J is TRBJ1-5 and V is TRBV6-1; 10 bases fit TRBD1. This CDR3 is built from 15 residues. Germline-derived CDR1 and CDR2 are MNHNS and SASEGT. Trimming cost V 11 bases and J 6 bases; bases outside gene matches: 13.

This clonotype has at least ten counts. This chain joins TRBV30 and TRBJ2-1; 9 bases agree with TRBD2. This CDR3 contains 14 residues. From germline, CDR1 is GTSNPN and CDR2 SVGIG (reference sequence). After removal of 1 base from V and 5 bases from J, the junction contained 3 bases not matched to a gene. The CDR3 loop reads CAWSAGGGDNEQFF. CDR3 sequence (DNA): TGTGCCTGGAGTGCGGGCGGGGGGGACAATGAGCAGTTCTTC.

The chain couples TRBV2 to TRBJ2-1; 8 nucleotides line up with TRBD2. The DNA matches TRBJ2-7 better at its end, which makes the J call doubtful. Germline CDR1 SNHLY, CDR2 FYNNEI. This CDR3 has 15 amino acids. The CDR3 bases are TGTGCCAGCAGTGATTTAGGAGGACTAGCTAGCGAGCAGTACTTC. It translates to CASSDLGGLASEQYF.

This clonotype was recorded only once. The V gene is TRBV5-1, the J gene TRBJ2-3, with D perhaps TRBD1 (5 bases). V lost 2 bases and J lost 4, with 11 bases in between. CDR3 size: 14 residues. Germline CDR1 is SGHRS and CDR2 is YFSETQ. CDR3 sequence: CASSLRKGADTQYF. CDR3 DNA sequence: TGCGCCAGCAGCTTACGGAAAGGGGCAGATACGCAGTATTTT.

The chain has TRBV2 and TRBJ2-1, with unresolved D. V was pared by 6 bases and J by 10 bases, with 13 bases between. The CDR3 is made up of 12 amino acids. Per the germline V gene, CDR1 is SNHLY and CDR2 is FYNNEI. Here the CDR3 DNA reads TGTGCCAGCAGCATAGATAAGGAAGAGCAGTTCTTC. As protein: CASSIDKEEQFF.